This TCR beta chain was sequenced in a study of cytomegalovirus exposure and HLA in healthy donors (dated by TCRdb to between 2016 and 2019). Regarding the study in general: In an earlier analysis of some 550 of the donors, approximately 260 Gb of sequence data and about 110 million unique TCR beta sequences from approximately 180 million T cells were reported. Roughly 300 gigabases of sequencing data and around 88 million unique TCR sequences made up an early release that covered several hundred HLA-typed donors. Of the roughly 430 genotyped donors, about 84% fell in the genetic ancestry cluster associated with self-reported Caucasian donors. The aim of the study was to test whether cataloging public T cell receptors could identify signatures of past pathogen exposure. The study used immunosequencing to profile the T cell repertoires of approximately 640 subjects and linked those repertoires to cytomegalovirus serostatus. Besides the first cohort of some 670 subjects, a separate validation cohort made up of some 110 different subjects was used. To predict cytomegalovirus infection status, the study brought together high-throughput TCR immunosequencing, statistical association of individual TCRs with disease status, and machine learning. A later analysis re-analyzed previously published TCR beta repertoires from 666 donors and added high-resolution HLA genotyping to study TCR occurrence patterns. The later analysis used no new phenotypic data to find candidate immune exposures, relying instead on TCR beta sequences and their occurrence across donors. To decide whether each TCR beta V gene segment behaved as functional or pseudogenic, an earlier analysis of nearly 600 of the donors relied on high-throughput TCR beta sequencing. Donor age, sex, ethnicity and CMV serostatus were compiled alongside the repertoire data. A later genetic analysis used genome-wide SNP genotypes for about three fifths of the 666 donors, treating that subset as a discovery cohort. Every discovery cohort repertoire had been produced on one sequencing platform. Both class I and class II loci were covered by HLA typing, at four-digit resolution. Typing coverage varied by locus: roughly 629-640 donors for A, B, C, DRB1 and DQB1; roughly 560 for DQA1; around 570 for DPA1; around 450 for DPB1. Several DR-DQ haplotypes were handled as single units for association and clustering because linkage in the cohort was strong. On average, around 240,000 unique TCR beta nucleotide sequences were sequenced per donor among a few hundred genotyped donors of the cohort, with around 19% of those sequences being non-productive. The research as a whole found: Most TCR sequences were observed very rarely across donors, whereas some public TCRs were present in many individuals. At a false discovery rate of 0.05, a later analysis linked under 20,000 TCR beta sequences to specific HLA alleles. Because HLA typing was unavailable for some donors at each locus, only the typed subset was used in association tests. An association between a missense DCLRE1C variant and V-gene and J-gene trimming of TCR beta chains was found in a later genetic analysis and replicated in an independent cohort. A cluster of highly shared sequence variants was judged likely to be a technical artifact of the sequencing pipeline. The 87-base-pair reads could not distinguish some IMGT-functional V segments, including TRBV6-2 and TRBV6-3, so those segments were excluded. CMV serostatus was the only immune exposure information available for the cohort. Correlated functional status among segregating V segments might reflect linkage disequilibrium, but an unknown experimental factor could not be ruled out. Compared with equally common non-associated chains, HLA-associated TCR beta chains in a later analysis were more clonally expanded and had lower generation probabilities. Because counts were too low, about 15 rarely observed V segments, including chromosome 9 orphons, were left out of the earlier analysis of a few hundred of the donors. In vitro tests confirmed that a few of the cytomegalovirus-associated TCR beta chains recognize cytomegalovirus antigens. The cohort was sequenced for TCR beta chains only, and without alpha or paired-chain data the features that could be detected were limited. In an earlier analysis of some 550 of the donors, most TCR beta V segments were observed in productive rearrangements about 87% or about 30% of the time, broadly matching IMGT annotations. A further reported finding was that TCR beta sequences accurately predicted the HLA-A and HLA-B alleles for most subjects in the first cohort. Compared with the roughly 600-donor mean, donors in an Asian-associated ancestry cluster had fewer N-insertions in productive TCRs, according to a later genetic analysis. When HLA alleles, especially DR and DQ, strongly co-occurred, TCR associations were difficult to assign to individual alleles. Sequencing depth was assumed to be roughly uniform across donors in the presence/absence analyses, though that assumption may not hold. Cytomegalovirus status was reported to be diagnosed by the classifier with high specificity and sensitivity in both the original and validation cohorts. In the study, 150 to 200 TCR beta chains were listed as associated with cytomegalovirus. The authors suggested that the approach could potentially be generalized to other disease states and immunological phenotypes. Several of the top co-occurrence clusters appeared to be linked to parvovirus B19, influenza, CMV and Epstein-Barr virus, according to a later analysis. According to a later analysis, TCR association rates differed among HLA loci, with DRB1 alleles showing the most associated TCRs and HLA-C alleles showing the fewest. According to a later analysis, most CMV-associated TCR beta chains appeared to be HLA-restricted, and the HLA associations seemed to be driven largely by CMV exposure.

Here V drops 0 bases and J drops 3 bases, and the junction holds 11 bases not matched to any gene. The CDR3 holds 18 amino acids from the cysteine to the phenylalanine. Only CDR3 DNA remains: 54 bases, in frame from the first base. The germline V gene sets CDR1 to MGHRA and CDR2 to YSYEKL. Worth noting for this clone: The antigen it binds to is not known. No base-level quality is on record; no much larger clone is a single base apart.

Preparation of the library involved the immunoSEQ multiplex PCR assay. The multiplex PCR relied on a mix of 60 forward primers for TCR Vbeta segments and 13 reverse primers for TCR Jbeta segments. The CDR3 region of rearranged TCR beta genes was amplified from genomic DNA with a multiplex PCR assay. The Illumina HiSeq System was used to sequence the amplified TCR beta libraries as 87-base-pair reads. Turning to the authors' computational methods: In a later analysis, some 80 million unique TCR beta chains were counted across the approximately 620 repertoires, and around 10 million of these chains were shared by at least two donors. Raw reads were error-corrected and collapsed into unique sequences by a nearest-neighbor algorithm in which closely related sequences were merged to remove PCR and sequencing errors. Alignment of CDR3 sequences to IMGT reference sequences was used to assign V, D and J gene segments. For a sequence to be retained, at least a six-nucleotide match to both a V gene segment and a J gene segment was required. Rearrangements were classified as productive when the CDR3 lacked stop codons and remained in frame with V and J, and all other rearrangements were classified as non-productive. Following IMGT convention, CDR3 was defined as the stretch from the second conserved V-encoded cysteine to the conserved J-encoded phenylalanine. The earlier analysis of more than 450 of the donors excluded sequences that lacked an unambiguous match to a single V gene segment. In an earlier analysis of some 590 of the donors, a V segment was called functional when productive rearrangements were above 56.7%, and segregating when the standard deviation between donors exceeded 5%. A statistical classification framework was built to diagnose cytomegalovirus status from the catalog of TCR beta chain sequences. V and J gene assignment, in a later analysis, came from comparing TCR nucleotide sequences with IMGT/GENE-DB human TR gene sequences. Using the TCRdist pipeline, a later analysis assigned CDR3 sequences along with most-parsimonious VDJ recombination scenarios. In a later analysis, each TCR beta chain was defined by its CDR3 amino acid sequence together with its V-gene family, and reads without a unique V-gene family were excluded. As a way to deal with suspected cross-contamination and a sequencing artifact, a later analysis dropped under 600 nucleotide sequences that were highly shared and had low generation probability. In a later analysis, a clonal expansion index was calculated for each public chain from normalized within-repertoire ranks of inferred template counts. Generation probabilities in a later analysis came from a VDJ recombination model fitted to out-of-frame rearrangements, and those results were checked against IGoR. Hypergeometric tests were used in a later analysis to score TCR-TCR, TCR-HLA and TCR-CMV co-occurrence, with a repertoire-size bias correction applied to the TCR pairs. False discovery rates were estimated in a later analysis by permuting HLA or CMV assignments 20 times. In a later analysis, co-occurring TCRs were grouped using DBSCAN, and TCRdist sequence similarity was added for clustering within HLA-allele-positive subsets. Repertoires with fewer than 30,000 or more than 120,000 public chains, plus five repertoires with anomalous nucleotide sharing, were excluded from co-occurrence clustering. The table was pulled from immuneACCESS by TCRdb, which kept in-frame rearrangements only. Such tables lose some clones; where checked, under half of the loss comes from unresolved V genes, and the rest has no known cause. For V, J and clone size, that table is used; D and trimming come from the DNA. The sample has roughly 180,000 clones on record, more than 70% of them singletons. In total, the top ten clones hold approximately 0.25% of the sample.

The cohort was made up of approximately 670 healthy bone marrow donors. At the time of sampling, all cohort members were nominally healthy, though unrecorded immune exposures were likely present. The donor tested CMV seronegative and was one of the 352 seronegative cohort members. Every donor gave a peripheral blood sample, and the peripheral blood mononuclear cells from that sample were used for TCR beta sequencing. The Qiagen DNeasy Blood Extraction Kit was used to extract genomic DNA from the blood cell samples. Sequences were obtained from PBMCs. The chain was built from TRBV4-1 and TRBJ1-3; 7 bases in the middle match TRBD1. The sequence came from a boy between 10 and 17 years old in good health and CMV-seronegative. The nucleotide sequence is TGCGCCAGCAGCCAAGATCAAACAGGGGCTAATCTTGGAAACACCATATATTTT. This encodes CASSQDQTGANLGNTIYF.